A selection of T cell receptor beta chains follows, all from one sample in a study of T cell changes during pregnancy in multiple sclerosis. Only in-frame clones appear in the TCRdb table, and some are missing; sequencing was by immunoSEQ multiplex PCR. The sample has some 31,000 clones, 80% to 90% seen once. Sequences were derived from CD8+ T cells from peripheral blood mononuclear cells, sampled in the third trimester of pregnancy. The receptors come from a female donor with multiple sclerosis, enrolled in a pregnancy study. CDR3s include the opening cysteine and the closing phenylalanine or tryptophan. D genes are given only for firm matches. Size is stated for part of the rows, as once, few or many counts, or as a class when the clone is expanded.

D gene: .
V gene: TRBV4-1
J gene: TRBJ1-1
clone size: once
CDR3 DNA: TGCGCCAGCAGCCAGAGGGGAGGTTTAGTTACTTTCTTT
CDR3 protein: CASSQRGGLVTFF

D gene: TRBD2
V gene: TRBV2
J gene: TRBJ2-7
clone size: .
CDR3 DNA: TGTGCCAGCATTCTCCCCGGGACTAGCTCCTCCTACGAGCAGTACTTC
CDR3 protein: CASILPGTSSSYEQYF

D gene: TRBD2
V gene: TRBV6-4
J gene: TRBJ2-1
clone size: few
CDR3 DNA: TGTGCCAGCAGTGATCGAGCGGGGGCCCCCAATGAGCAGTTCTTC
CDR3 protein: CASSDRAGAPNEQFF

D gene: TRBD2
V gene: TRBV6-1
J gene: TRBJ2-5
clone size: .
CDR3 DNA: TGTGCCAGCAGTGAGGTTCAGGGCGGGGGGCAAGAGACCCAGTACTTC
CDR3 protein: CASSEVQGGGQETQYF

D gene: .
V gene: TRBV9
J gene: TRBJ1-6
clone size: .
CDR3 DNA: TGTGCCAGCAGCCCCTCGGGGTCCTATAATTCACCCCTCCACTTT
CDR3 protein: CASSPSGSYNSPLHF

D gene: .
V gene: TRBV13
J gene: TRBJ1-2
clone size: .
CDR3 DNA: TGTGCCAGCAGCTCTGGAAACAGGGATTTGAACTATGGCTACACCTTC
CDR3 protein: CASSSGNRDLNYGYTF

D gene: .
V gene: TRBV9
J gene: TRBJ2-5
clone size: .
CDR3 DNA: TGTGCCAGCAGCGTTTCAGGGGCAGGAGAGACCCAGTACTTC
CDR3 protein: CASSVSGAGETQYF

D gene: .
V gene: TRBV9
J gene: TRBJ2-1
clone size: .
CDR3 DNA: TGTGCCAGCAGCGTAGGCAGCTACAATGAGCAGTTCTTC
CDR3 protein: CASSVGSYNEQFF

D gene: TRBD1
V gene: TRBV2
J gene: TRBJ1-3
clone size: .
CDR3 DNA: TGTGCCAGCAGTCCCCAGGGGGTCGGAAACACCATATATTTT
CDR3 protein: CASSPQGVGNTIYF

D gene: TRBD2
V gene: TRBV7-2
J gene: TRBJ2-1
clone size: .
CDR3 DNA: TGTGCCAGCCCTCCAGCGGGGAAGGATGAGCAGTTCTTC
CDR3 protein: CASPPAGKDEQFF

D gene: TRBD1
V gene: TRBV27
J gene: TRBJ1-4
clone size: .
CDR3 DNA: TGTGCCAGCGGACTACAGGGGTTTACTGAAAAACTGTTTTTT
CDR3 protein: CASGLQGFTEKLFF

D gene: TRBD2
V gene: TRBV9
J gene: TRBJ2-3
clone size: .
CDR3 DNA: TGTGCCAGCAGCCCAGAAGCGGGAGGCACAGATACGCAGTATTTT
CDR3 protein: CASSPEAGGTDTQYF

D gene: .
V gene: TRBV9
J gene: TRBJ2-7
clone size: .
CDR3 DNA: TGTGCCAGCAGCGTAGGGCAAACAGGACCCGAGCAGTACTTC
CDR3 protein: CASSVGQTGPEQYF

D gene: .
V gene: TRBV27
J gene: TRBJ1-2
clone size: .
CDR3 DNA: TGTGCCAGCAGCTCGCGGACAGAGTTTTATGGCTACACCTTC
CDR3 protein: CASSSRTEFYGYTF

D gene: .
V gene: TRBV5-1
J gene: TRBJ2-1
clone size: .
CDR3 DNA: TGCGCCAGCAGCTTCCCCTCCGGGACAGAGCAGTTCTTC
CDR3 protein: CASSFPSGTEQFF

D gene: .
V gene: TRBV11-2
J gene: TRBJ1-2
clone size: .
CDR3 DNA: TGTGCCAGCAGCTCGGGTGTACAGCGGTCCTATGGCTACACCTTC
CDR3 protein: CASSSGVQRSYGYTF

D gene: TRBD2
V gene: TRBV5-1
J gene: TRBJ2-7
clone size: .
CDR3 DNA: TGCGCCAGCAGCTTGACTAGCGGGACTTACGAGCAGTACTTC
CDR3 protein: CASSLTSGTYEQYF

D gene: .
V gene: TRBV6-5
J gene: TRBJ2-1
clone size: .
CDR3 DNA: TGTGCCAGCAGTTACTCTCCCAACAATGAGCAGTTCTTC
CDR3 protein: CASSYSPNNEQFF

D gene: .
V gene: TRBV6-4
J gene: TRBJ1-5
clone size: .
CDR3 DNA: TGTGCCAGCAGTGACAGAGGGGGATATCAGCCCCAGCATTTT
CDR3 protein: CASSDRGGYQPQHF

D gene: .
V gene: TRBV9
J gene: TRBJ2-7
clone size: .
CDR3 DNA: TGTGCCAGCGGGTCAGGGTCAGCAGAGCAGTACTTC
CDR3 protein: CASGSGSAEQYF

D gene: .
V gene: TRBV7-2
J gene: TRBJ1-2
clone size: .
CDR3 DNA: TGTGCCAGCAGGGGGCGGCCAGACTATGGCTACACCTTC
CDR3 protein: CASRGRPDYGYTF

D gene: TRBD2
V gene: TRBV4-2
J gene: TRBJ2-2
clone size: .
CDR3 DNA: TGTGCCAGCAGCCAAGTTGATACTAGCGGGAGAAACACCGGGGAGCTGTTTTTT
CDR3 protein: CASSQVDTSGRNTGELFF

D gene: .
V gene: TRBV5-1
J gene: TRBJ1-4
clone size: once
CDR3 DNA: TGCGCCAGCAGCTTGTCCAGTCCCCGTTCCAATAATGAAAAACTGTTTTTT
CDR3 protein: CASSLSSPRSNNEKLFF

D gene: TRBD1
V gene: TRBV15
J gene: TRBJ1-2
clone size: .
CDR3 DNA: TGTGCCACCAGCTCTCCTAGGACAGGGGGCCACTATGGCTACACCTTC
CDR3 protein: CATSSPRTGGHYGYTF

D gene: TRBD1
V gene: TRBV5-5
J gene: TRBJ1-5
clone size: .
CDR3 DNA: TGTGCCAGCAGCTTAGGGGACAGGAGCACGCCCCAGCATTTT
CDR3 protein: CASSLGDRSTPQHF

D gene: TRBD2
V gene: TRBV30
J gene: TRBJ2-7
clone size: .
CDR3 DNA: TGTGCCTGGAGTGACCTAGCGGGAGAACCCTACGAGCAGTACTTC
CDR3 protein: CAWSDLAGEPYEQYF

D gene: .
V gene: TRBV7-3
J gene: TRBJ2-1
clone size: .
CDR3 DNA: TGTGCCAGCAGCCGGGACTTGAGCTCCTACAATGAGCAGTTCTTC
CDR3 protein: CASSRDLSSYNEQFF

D gene: TRBD1
V gene: TRBV4-2
J gene: TRBJ1-2
clone size: .
CDR3 DNA: TGTGCCAGCAGCCAGGCTAGGACAGGGGACTATGGCTACACCTTC
CDR3 protein: CASSQARTGDYGYTF

D gene: TRBD1
V gene: TRBV23-1
J gene: TRBJ2-7
clone size: .
CDR3 DNA: TGCGCCAGCAGTCGGGACAGAGACTACGAGCAGTACTTC
CDR3 protein: CASSRDRDYEQYF

D gene: TRBD2
V gene: TRBV10-2
J gene: TRBJ2-1
clone size: .
CDR3 DNA: TGCGCCAGCAGTGGGTCGACGCGGGAGTACGACAATGAGCAGTTCTTC
CDR3 protein: CASSGSTREYDNEQFF

D gene: TRBD2
V gene: TRBV5-5
J gene: TRBJ2-7
clone size: .
CDR3 DNA: TGTGCCAGCAGCTGGCGGGGAGGGAAGTACGAGCAGTACTTC
CDR3 protein: CASSWRGGKYEQYF

D gene: .
V gene: TRBV28
J gene: TRBJ1-2
clone size: .
CDR3 DNA: TGTGCCAGCAGTCAGGGGTTGAGGAACTATGGCTACACCTTC
CDR3 protein: CASSQGLRNYGYTF

D gene: TRBD1
V gene: TRBV14
J gene: TRBJ1-3
clone size: .
CDR3 DNA: TGTGCCAGCAGCCATCTCGACAGGGGTGGAAACACCATATATTTT
CDR3 protein: CASSHLDRGGNTIYF

D gene: TRBD1
V gene: TRBV6-6
J gene: TRBJ1-2
clone size: .
CDR3 DNA: TGTGCCAGCAGTTACTTCCGGGACAGGGTCTATGGCTACACCTTC
CDR3 protein: CASSYFRDRVYGYTF

D gene: TRBD2
V gene: TRBV9
J gene: TRBJ2-2
clone size: .
CDR3 DNA: TGTGCCAGCAGCCTTCTAGCGGGGGGATCCGGGGAGCTGTTTTTT
CDR3 protein: CASSLLAGGSGELFF

D gene: TRBD2
V gene: TRBV9
J gene: TRBJ2-3
clone size: .
CDR3 DNA: TGTGCCAGCAGCGCTAGCGGGAACACAGATACGCAGTATTTT
CDR3 protein: CASSASGNTDTQYF

D gene: .
V gene: TRBV27
J gene: TRBJ1-2
clone size: .
CDR3 DNA: TGTGCCAGCAGGGACAGCTGGGGCTACACCTTC
CDR3 protein: CASRDSWGYTF

D gene: TRBD1
V gene: TRBV2
J gene: TRBJ2-1
clone size: .
CDR3 DNA: TGTGCCAGCAGAGACAGGGGACGGGGTGAGCAGTTCTTC
CDR3 protein: CASRDRGRGEQFF

D gene: TRBD1
V gene: TRBV2
J gene: TRBJ2-4
clone size: few
CDR3 DNA: TGTGCCAGCAGTCCGACAGGGGGCGAGTATAACATTCAGTACTTC
CDR3 protein: CASSPTGGEYNIQYF

D gene: TRBD1
V gene: TRBV4-1
J gene: TRBJ2-1
clone size: .
CDR3 DNA: TGCGCCAGCAGCCAAGAGATTAGGGGGCTCAGGTTCTTC
CDR3 protein: CASSQEIRGLRFF

D gene: .
V gene: TRBV7-9
J gene: TRBJ1-4
clone size: .
CDR3 DNA: TGTGCCAGCAGCTCCCCCACAGACAAGTGGAGGGGTTTTGACGAAAAACTGTTTTTT
CDR3 protein: CASSSPTDKWRGFDEKLFF

D gene: TRBD1
V gene: TRBV15
J gene: TRBJ1-2
clone size: once
CDR3 DNA: TGTGCCACCAGCAGATCTCGGGACAGACGCTATGGCTACACCTTC
CDR3 protein: CATSRSRDRRYGYTF

D gene: .
V gene: TRBV6-1
J gene: TRBJ1-1
clone size: .
CDR3 DNA: TGTGCCGGCTCGCTGGCAGGGGACACTGAAGCTTTCTTT
CDR3 protein: CAGSLAGDTEAFF

D gene: .
V gene: TRBV6-1
J gene: TRBJ2-7
clone size: few
CDR3 DNA: TGTGCCAGCAGTGAAGCGTGGTACATTTCCTACGAGCAGTACTTC
CDR3 protein: CASSEAWYISYEQYF

D gene: TRBD1
V gene: TRBV7-6
J gene: TRBJ2-1
clone size: .
CDR3 DNA: TGTGCCAGCAGTAACAGGGGCTTAAGCTCCTACAATGAGCAGTTCTTC
CDR3 protein: CASSNRGLSSYNEQFF

D gene: .
V gene: TRBV5-1
J gene: TRBJ2-5
clone size: .
CDR3 DNA: TGCGCCAGCAGTGACACGTACCAAGAGACCCAGTACTTC
CDR3 protein: CASSDTYQETQYF

D gene: .
V gene: TRBV6-1
J gene: TRBJ1-1
clone size: .
CDR3 DNA: TGTGCCAGCAGTGAAGGAGGAGTGGTAATCTACACTGAAGCTTTCTTT
CDR3 protein: CASSEGGVVIYTEAFF

D gene: TRBD1
V gene: TRBV28
J gene: TRBJ2-7
clone size: .
CDR3 DNA: TGTGCCAGCAACCCCGGGACAGGGGCCTACGAGCAGTACTTC
CDR3 protein: CASNPGTGAYEQYF

D gene: TRBD2
V gene: TRBV7-9
J gene: TRBJ2-5
clone size: .
CDR3 DNA: TGTGCCAGCAGCCCCCGCGGGGGAGCGGGGCCAGAGACCCAGTACTTC
CDR3 protein: CASSPRGGAGPETQYF

D gene: .
V gene: TRBV9
J gene: TRBJ1-4
clone size: .
CDR3 DNA: TGTGCCAGCAGCGTAGCTGGGGCGTTCGATGAAAAACTGTTTTTT
CDR3 protein: CASSVAGAFDEKLFF

D gene: TRBD2
V gene: TRBV11-2
J gene: TRBJ2-1
clone size: .
CDR3 DNA: TGTGCCAGCAGCCTCGGGAGGAGCTCCTACAATGAGCAGTTCTTC
CDR3 protein: CASSLGRSSYNEQFF

D gene: TRBD1
V gene: TRBV27
J gene: TRBJ2-2
clone size: .
CDR3 DNA: TGTGCCAGCACCTCCCGGGACAGGAATCGGGAGCTGTTTTTT
CDR3 protein: CASTSRDRNRELFF

D gene: TRBD1
V gene: TRBV7-3
J gene: TRBJ1-5
clone size: .
CDR3 DNA: TGTGCCAGCACGGTTGGGGCAGGGGGTAGTTTCGGTCAGCCCCAGCATTTT
CDR3 protein: CASTVGAGGSFGQPQHF